This T cell receptor beta chain appears in the sequencing data of a study of T cells in women clearing cervical HPV infection (dated by TCRdb to 2017 to 2018). Broadly, across the study: Cases were about two dozen women with histologically confirmed HPV16-related CIN3 or worse, including a couple of invasive cancers. The controls were about two dozen women whose single incident HPV16 infection cleared within 12 months with no development of precancer or cancer. Blood from cases was collected at the visit where the lesion was first found, while blood from controls was collected once the infection could no longer be detected. For cases, a median interval of approximately 150 days, with an interquartile range of roughly 80 to 200 days, was observed between lesion detection and blood sampling. Since only a few of the women had HLA typing available, the possibility that HLA type was acting as a confounder could not be ruled out. The exploratory proof-of-principle case-control study was nested within the Guanacaste HPV Natural History Study in Costa Rica and compared TCR repertoires across cervical HPV16 outcomes. Cases and controls were matched on age within five years and on year of sample collection. Cases had a median age of roughly 35 years compared with 37 to 45 for controls, and baseline characteristics showed no significant differences between the groups. In the parent cohort, 9,500 to 13,000 women aged 18 or older were enrolled in Guanacaste, Costa Rica, during about 1993 to 1995 and then followed for less than 8 years. Five blinded duplicates per group were added as quality controls, giving approximately 60 samples: 50 or so participants and some ten replicates. Findings and caveats that apply to the study as a whole: Because T-cell numbers per sample were unknown, differences in richness could reflect varying T-cell content rather than repertoire biology. Lower TRBV6-7 relative abundance was observed in cases than in controls (around 0.1% versus 0.15%; Bonferroni P = 0.0008). Because of the cross-sectional design, the study could not determine whether the associations came before infection or resulted from infection, and neither effector/memory subsets nor HPV-specific T cells were isolated. Cases were distinguished from controls with an estimated AUC of approximately 0.8 by random forest classifiers combining richness and V gene abundances. CIN3+ cases had significantly higher TCR repertoire richness than controls across sequencing depths, but evenness did not differ between the groups.

The immunoSEQ assay used multiplex PCR to amplify TCR beta CDR3 regions from an average of about 1,200 ng of genomic DNA per sample. To correct primer bias, the assay used a complete synthetic TCR repertoire to set an amplification baseline. The amplicons were sequenced on the Illumina platform. As for the authors' bioinformatics: Sequences were error-corrected by clustering with frequency ratios and a modified nearest-neighbor algorithm and were then analyzed in the immunoSEQ Analyzer with IMGT gene definitions. At each rarefaction depth, TCR richness and evenness were averaged across 20 rarefaction repeats, and any sample with fewer sequences than the depth was left out. Wilcoxon rank sum tests with FDR correction were used to compare relative abundances of V, D and J genes between the groups. In the blinded duplicates, the intraclass correlation was nearly 96% for TCR richness and averaged about 73% across 60 to 70 gene segments. The table comes from immuneACCESS by way of TCRdb, which keeps in-frame sequences with V and J called. Part of the clones is missing from these tables; in studies checked, under half for an unresolved V gene and the rest for unknown reasons. The D gene and trimming were derived from the DNA, and the V and J assignments and clone size from that table. The sample table holds some 20,000 clones. Jointly, the top ten make up approximately 5.2% of the sample.

CDR1 SGHTA and CDR2 FQGNSA are derived from the germline V gene. V drops 3 bases and J drops 0 bases, leaving 9 bases in between. The CDR3 contains 15 residues, cysteine and phenylalanine counted. Of the CDR3's DNA, 36 bases were read; they are in frame from base 1. As for this clone: Its antigen remains undetermined. The CDR3 end is not reached by the read, which stops 3 residues before it; the germline J gene fills it in.

Every participant had a single incident cervical HPV16 infection, and women with prevalent HPV16 infections were excluded. Cervical HPV DNA was detected by MY09/MY11 PCR and genotyped by dot-blot hybridization. Fifteen mL of heparinized blood were centrifuged, and the buffy coat was aliquoted, frozen at -30°C, then stored at -80°C. QIAGEN kits were used to extract genomic DNA from buffy coat specimens. The specimen was blood buffy coat. The TCR comes from a woman aged 18-69 years with a cervical HPV16 infection that either progressed to CIN3+ or cleared (not recorded which). The sequence is built from TRBV7-2 and TRBJ1-5, with the D gene too uncertain to name. CDR3 bases read: TGTGCCAGCAGCTTGGTAGAGAATAGCAATCAGCCC. This gives the protein CASSLVENSNQP. The full CDR3 is CASSLVENSNQPQHF. Beyond the CDR3, the reference TRBV7-2 and TRBJ1-5 genes provide the residues; the full variable domain reads: GAGVSQSPSNKVTEKGKDVELRCDPISGHTALYWYRQSLGQGLEFLIYFQGNSAPDKSGLPSDRFSAERTGGSVSTLTIQRTQQEDSAVYLCASSLVENSNQPQHFGDGTRLSIL.